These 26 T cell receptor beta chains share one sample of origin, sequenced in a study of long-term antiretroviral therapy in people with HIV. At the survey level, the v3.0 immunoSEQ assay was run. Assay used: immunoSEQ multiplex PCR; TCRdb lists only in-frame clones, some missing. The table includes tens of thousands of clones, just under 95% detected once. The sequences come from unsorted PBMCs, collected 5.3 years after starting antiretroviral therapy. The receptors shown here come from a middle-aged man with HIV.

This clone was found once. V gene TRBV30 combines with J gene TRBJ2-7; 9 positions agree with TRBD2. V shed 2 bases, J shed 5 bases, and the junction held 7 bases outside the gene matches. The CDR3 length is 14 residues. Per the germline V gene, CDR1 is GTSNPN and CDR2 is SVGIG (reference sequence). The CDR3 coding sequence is TGTGCCTGGAGTAGCGGGGGGCCCCAGAACGAGCAGTACTTC. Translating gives CAWSSGGPQNEQYF.

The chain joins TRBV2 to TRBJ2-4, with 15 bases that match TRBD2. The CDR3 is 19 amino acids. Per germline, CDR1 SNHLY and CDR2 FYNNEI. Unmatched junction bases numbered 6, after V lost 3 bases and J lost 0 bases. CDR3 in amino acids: CASSDRGLAGGIAKNIQYF. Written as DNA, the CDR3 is TGTGCCAGCAGTGATAGGGGACTAGCGGGGGGTATAGCCAAAAACATTCAGTACTTC.

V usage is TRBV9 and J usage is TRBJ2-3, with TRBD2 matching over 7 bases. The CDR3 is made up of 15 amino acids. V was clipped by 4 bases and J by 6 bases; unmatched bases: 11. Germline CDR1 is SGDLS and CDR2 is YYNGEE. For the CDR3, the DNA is TGTGCCAGCAGCACCAGCGGTTACGGGGGGGATACGCAGTATTTT. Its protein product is CASSTSGYGGDTQYF. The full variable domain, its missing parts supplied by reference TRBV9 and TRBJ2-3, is DSGVTQTPKHLITATGQRVTLRCSPRSGDLSVYWYQQSLDQGLQFLIQYYNGEERAKGNILERFSAQQFPDLHSELNLSSLELGDSALYFCASSTSGYGGDTQYFGPGTRLTVL.

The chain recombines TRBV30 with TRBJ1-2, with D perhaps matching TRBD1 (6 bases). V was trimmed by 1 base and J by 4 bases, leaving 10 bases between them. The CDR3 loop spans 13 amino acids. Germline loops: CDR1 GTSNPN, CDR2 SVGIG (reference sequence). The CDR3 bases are TGTGCCTGGAGTGGACGACAGGTCTATGGCTACACCTTC. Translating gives CAWSGRQVYGYTF. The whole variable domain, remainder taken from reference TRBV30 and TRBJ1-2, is SQTIHQWPATLVQPVGSPLSLECTVEGTSNPNLYWYRQAAGRGLQLLFYSVGIGQISSEVPQNLSASRPQDRQFILSSKKLLLSDSGFYLCAWSGRQVYGYTFGSGTRLTVV.

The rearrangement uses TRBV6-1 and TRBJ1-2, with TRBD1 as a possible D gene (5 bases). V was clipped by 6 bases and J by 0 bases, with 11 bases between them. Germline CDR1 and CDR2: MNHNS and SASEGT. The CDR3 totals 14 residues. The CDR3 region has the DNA TGTGCCAGCAGCGGGGACGGAGCTAACTATGGCTACACCTTC. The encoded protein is CASSGDGANYGYTF.

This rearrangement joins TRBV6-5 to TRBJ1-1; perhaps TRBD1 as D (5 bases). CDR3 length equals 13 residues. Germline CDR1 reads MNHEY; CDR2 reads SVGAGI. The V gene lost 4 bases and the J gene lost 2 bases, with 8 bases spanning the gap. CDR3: CASSSTVNTEAFF. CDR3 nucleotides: TGTGCCAGCAGTTCGACAGTAAACACTGAAGCTTTCTTT.

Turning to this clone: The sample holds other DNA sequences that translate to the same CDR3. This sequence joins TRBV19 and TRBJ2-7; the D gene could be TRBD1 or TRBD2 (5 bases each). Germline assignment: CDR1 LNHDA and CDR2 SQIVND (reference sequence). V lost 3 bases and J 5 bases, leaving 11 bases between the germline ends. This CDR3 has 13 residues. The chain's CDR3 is CASSILRGHEQYF. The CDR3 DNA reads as TGTGCCAGTAGTATTTTGAGGGGCCACGAGCAGTACTTC.

This chain's CDR3 is CASGAGGRTGELFF. The CDR3 DNA is TGTGCCAGCGGAGCGGGGGGCCGAACCGGGGAGCTGTTTTTT. The V call is TRBV6-5, the J call TRBJ2-2, with 9 bases identical to TRBD2. The CDR3 length is 14 residues. The J segment lost 5 bases and the V segment lost 8 bases, leaving 6 bases of the junction unmatched. Germline V lookup: CDR1 MNHEY, CDR2 SVGAGI.

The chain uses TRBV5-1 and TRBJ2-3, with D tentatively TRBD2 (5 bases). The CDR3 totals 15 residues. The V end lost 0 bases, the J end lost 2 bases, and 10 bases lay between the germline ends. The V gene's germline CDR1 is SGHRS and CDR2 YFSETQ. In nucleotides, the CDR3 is TGCGCCAGCAGCTTGGGTCCGGGGAACACAGATACGCAGTATTTT. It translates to CASSLGPGNTDTQYF.

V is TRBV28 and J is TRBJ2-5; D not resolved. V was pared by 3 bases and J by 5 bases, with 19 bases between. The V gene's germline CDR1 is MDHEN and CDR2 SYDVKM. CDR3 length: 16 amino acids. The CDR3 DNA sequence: TGTGCCAGCAGTTTTCCCTCGACGGACCCGTCCGAGACCCAGTACTTC. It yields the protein CASSFPSTDPSETQYF. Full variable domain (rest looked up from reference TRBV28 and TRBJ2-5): DVKVTQSSRYLVKRTGEKVFLECVQDMDHENMFWYRQDPGLGLRLIYFSYDVKMKEKGDIPEGYSVSREKKERFSLILESASTNQTSMYLCASSFPSTDPSETQYFGPGTRLLVL.

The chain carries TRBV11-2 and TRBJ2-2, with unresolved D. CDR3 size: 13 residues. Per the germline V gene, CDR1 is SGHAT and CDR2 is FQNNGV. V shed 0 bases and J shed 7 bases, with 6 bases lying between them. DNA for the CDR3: TGTGCCAGCAGCTTAGAACCCATCGGGGAGCTGTTTTTT. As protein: CASSLEPIGELFF.

CDR3 region: CASSAGTGGADTQYF. CDR3 coding DNA: TGCGCCAGCAGCGCCGGGACAGGGGGCGCAGATACGCAGTATTTT. The chain carries TRBV5-1 and TRBJ2-3, with 12 bases aligning to TRBD1. CDR3 size: 15 residues. The germline CDR1 and CDR2 sequences are SGHRS and YFSETQ. V shed 4 bases and J 4 bases; nucleotides not matched to a gene: 4.

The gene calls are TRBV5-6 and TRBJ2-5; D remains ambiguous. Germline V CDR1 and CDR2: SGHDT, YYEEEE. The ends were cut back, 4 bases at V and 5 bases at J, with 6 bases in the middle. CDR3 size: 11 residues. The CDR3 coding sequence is TGTGCCAGCAGCCAGGCGGAGACCCAGTACTTC. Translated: CASSQAETQYF.

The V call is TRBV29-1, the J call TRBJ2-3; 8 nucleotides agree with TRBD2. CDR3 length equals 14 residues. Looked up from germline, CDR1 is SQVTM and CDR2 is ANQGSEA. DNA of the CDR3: TGCAGTGGTTGTCGGGCGGGGGGCCAAGATACGCAGTATTTT. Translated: CSGCRAGGQDTQYF.

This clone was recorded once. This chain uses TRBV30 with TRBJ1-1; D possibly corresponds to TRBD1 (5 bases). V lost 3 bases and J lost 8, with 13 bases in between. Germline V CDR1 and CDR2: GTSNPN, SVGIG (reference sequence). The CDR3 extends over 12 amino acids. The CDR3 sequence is CAWSPGPREAFF. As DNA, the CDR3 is TGTGCCTGGAGCCCGGGACCCCGAGAAGCTTTCTTT.

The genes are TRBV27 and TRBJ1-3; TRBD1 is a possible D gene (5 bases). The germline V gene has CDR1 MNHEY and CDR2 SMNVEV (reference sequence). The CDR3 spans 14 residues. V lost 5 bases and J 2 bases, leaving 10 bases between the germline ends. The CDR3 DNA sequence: TGTGCCAGCAGTGGCGGGGGAACTGGAAACACCATATATTTT. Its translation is CASSGGGTGNTIYF.

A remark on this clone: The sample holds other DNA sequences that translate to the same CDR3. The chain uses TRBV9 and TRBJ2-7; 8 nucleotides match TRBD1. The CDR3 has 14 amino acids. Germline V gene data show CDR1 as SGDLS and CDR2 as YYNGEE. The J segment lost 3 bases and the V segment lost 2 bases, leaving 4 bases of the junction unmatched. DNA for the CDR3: TGTGCCAGCAGCGTTGGGACAGGCGTCTACGAGCAGTACTTC. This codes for CASSVGTGVYEQYF.

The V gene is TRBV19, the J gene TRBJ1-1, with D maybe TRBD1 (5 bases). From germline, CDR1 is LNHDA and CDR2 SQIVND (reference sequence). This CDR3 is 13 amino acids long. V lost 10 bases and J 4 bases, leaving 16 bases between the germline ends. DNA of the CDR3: TGTGCCACCTCAAGTGGGGGGATCACTGAAGCTTTCTTT. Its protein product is CATSSGGITEAFF.

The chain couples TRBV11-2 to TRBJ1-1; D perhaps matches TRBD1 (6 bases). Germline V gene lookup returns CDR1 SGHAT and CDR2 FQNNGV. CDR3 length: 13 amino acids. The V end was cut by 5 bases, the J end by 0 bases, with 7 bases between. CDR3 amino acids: CASSRQVNTEAFF. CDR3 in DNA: TGTGCCAGCAGCAGACAGGTGAACACTGAAGCTTTCTTT.

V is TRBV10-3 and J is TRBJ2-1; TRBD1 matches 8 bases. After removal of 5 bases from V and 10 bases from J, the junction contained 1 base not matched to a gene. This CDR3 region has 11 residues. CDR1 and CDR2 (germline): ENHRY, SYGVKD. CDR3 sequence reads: CAISQGAEQFF. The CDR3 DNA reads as TGTGCCATCAGTCAGGGGGCGGAGCAGTTCTTC.

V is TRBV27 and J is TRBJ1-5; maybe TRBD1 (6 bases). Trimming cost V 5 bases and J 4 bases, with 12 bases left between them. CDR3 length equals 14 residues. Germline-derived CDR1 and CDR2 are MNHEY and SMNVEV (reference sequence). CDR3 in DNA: TGTGCCAGCAGTATGCAGGGGTCGAATCAGCCCCAGCATTTT. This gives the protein CASSMQGSNQPQHF.

The chain's CDR3 is CATSRDGQSNEKLFF. DNA for the CDR3: TGTGCCACCAGCAGAGATGGGCAGTCTAATGAAAAACTGTTTTTT. The chain couples TRBV15 to TRBJ1-4; no clear D. Germline CDR1 and CDR2: LNHNV and YYDKDF (reference sequence). Deletions cut 0 bases from V and 3 bases from J, with 8 bases between. The CDR3 is 15 amino acids.

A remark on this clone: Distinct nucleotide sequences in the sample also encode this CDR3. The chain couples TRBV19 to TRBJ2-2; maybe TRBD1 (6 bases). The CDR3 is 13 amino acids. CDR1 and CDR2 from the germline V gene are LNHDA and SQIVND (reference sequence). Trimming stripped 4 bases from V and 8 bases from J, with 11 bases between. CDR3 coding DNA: TGTGCCAGTAGTACAGGGGTTACTGGGGAGCTGTTTTTT. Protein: CASSTGVTGELFF.

The CDR3 protein is CASSEEVSNYGYTF. The CDR3 DNA reads as TGTGCCAGCAGTGAAGAGGTTTCAAACTATGGCTACACCTTC. V and J are TRBV6-1 and TRBJ1-2, with D unresolved. CDR3 length equals 14 residues. CDR1 is MNHNS, CDR2 SASEGT, per germline. Between the trimmed V and J ends, which lost 1 base and 2 bases, there was a span of 8 bases.

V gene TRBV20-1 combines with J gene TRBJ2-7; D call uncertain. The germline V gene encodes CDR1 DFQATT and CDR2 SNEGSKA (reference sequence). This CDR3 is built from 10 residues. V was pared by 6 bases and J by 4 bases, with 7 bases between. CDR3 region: CSAAHYEQYF. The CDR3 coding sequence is TGCAGTGCCGCCCATTACGAGCAGTACTTC.

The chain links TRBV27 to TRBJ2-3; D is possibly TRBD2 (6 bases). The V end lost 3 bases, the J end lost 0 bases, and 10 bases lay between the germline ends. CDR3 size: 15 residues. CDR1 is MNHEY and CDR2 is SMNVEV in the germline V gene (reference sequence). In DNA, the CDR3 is TGTGCCAGCAGTTTGCGGGGTACTAGCACAGATACGCAGTATTTT. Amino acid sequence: CASSLRGTSTDTQYF.